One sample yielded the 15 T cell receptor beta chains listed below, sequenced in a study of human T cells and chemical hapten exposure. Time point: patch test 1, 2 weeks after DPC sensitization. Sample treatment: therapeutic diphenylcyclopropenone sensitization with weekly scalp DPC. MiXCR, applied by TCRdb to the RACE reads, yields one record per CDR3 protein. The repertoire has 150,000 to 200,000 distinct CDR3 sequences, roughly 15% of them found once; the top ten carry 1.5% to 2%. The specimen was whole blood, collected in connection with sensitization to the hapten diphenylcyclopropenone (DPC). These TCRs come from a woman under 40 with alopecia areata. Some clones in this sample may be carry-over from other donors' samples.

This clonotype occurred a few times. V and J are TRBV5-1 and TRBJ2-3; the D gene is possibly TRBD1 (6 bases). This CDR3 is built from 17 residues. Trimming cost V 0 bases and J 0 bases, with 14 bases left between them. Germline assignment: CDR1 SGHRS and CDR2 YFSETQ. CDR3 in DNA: TGCGCCAGCAGCTTGGTCGGTCGTCAGGGGAGCACAGATACGCAGTATTTT. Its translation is CASSLVGRQGSTDTQYF.

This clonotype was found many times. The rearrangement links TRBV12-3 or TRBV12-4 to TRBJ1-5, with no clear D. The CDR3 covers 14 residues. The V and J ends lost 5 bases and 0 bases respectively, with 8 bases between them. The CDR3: CASSTQYSNQPQHF. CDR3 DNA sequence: TGTGCCAGCAGTACCCAATATAGCAATCAGCCCCAGCATTTT.

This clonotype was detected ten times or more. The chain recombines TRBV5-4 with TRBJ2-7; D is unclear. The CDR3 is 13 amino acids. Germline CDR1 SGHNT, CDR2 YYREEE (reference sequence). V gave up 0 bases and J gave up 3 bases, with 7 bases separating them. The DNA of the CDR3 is TGTGCCAGCAGCTTGGGTCCGGACTACGAGCAGTACTTC. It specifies CASSLGPDYEQYF.

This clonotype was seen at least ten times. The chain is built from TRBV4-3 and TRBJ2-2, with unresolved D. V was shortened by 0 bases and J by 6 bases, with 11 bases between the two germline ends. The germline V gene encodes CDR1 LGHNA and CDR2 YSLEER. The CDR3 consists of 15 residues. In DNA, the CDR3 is TGCGCCAGCAGCCAAGATGGCCTGCGAGCCGGGGAGCTGTTTTTT. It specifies CASSQDGLRAGELFF.

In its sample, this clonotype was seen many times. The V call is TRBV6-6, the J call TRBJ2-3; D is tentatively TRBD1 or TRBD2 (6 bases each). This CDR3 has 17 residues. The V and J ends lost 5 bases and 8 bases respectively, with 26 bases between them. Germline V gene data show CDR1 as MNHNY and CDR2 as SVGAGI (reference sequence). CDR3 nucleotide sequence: TGTGCCAGCAGTAGAACCGGGACTTTGGGGGGCCCCGGTACGCAGTATTTT. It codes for CASSRTGTLGGPGTQYF.

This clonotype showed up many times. CDR3 sequence: CASSYSGQGADTIYF. Written as DNA, the CDR3 is TGTGCCAGCAGTTACTCTGGACAGGGGGCGGACACCATATATTTT. The rearrangement joins TRBV6-5 to TRBJ1-3, with 11 nucleotides matching TRBD1. V shed 0 bases, J shed 8 bases, and the junction held 3 bases outside the gene matches. This CDR3 spans 15 amino acids. CDR1 and CDR2 from the germline V gene are MNHEY and SVGAGI.

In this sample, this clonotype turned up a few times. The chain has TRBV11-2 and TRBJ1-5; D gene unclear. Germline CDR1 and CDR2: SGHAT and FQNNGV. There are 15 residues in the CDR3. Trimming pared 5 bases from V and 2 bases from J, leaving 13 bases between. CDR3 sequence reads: CASSRAGDGNQPQHF. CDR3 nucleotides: TGTGCCAGCAGCCGGGCGGGTGACGGCAATCAGCCCCAGCATTTT.

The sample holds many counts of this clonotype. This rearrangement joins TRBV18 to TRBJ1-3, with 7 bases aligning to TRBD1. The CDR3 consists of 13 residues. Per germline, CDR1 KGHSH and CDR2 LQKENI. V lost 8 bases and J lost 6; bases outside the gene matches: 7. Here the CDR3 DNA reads TGTGCCAGCGCTCCAGGGGGAGAAAACACCATATATTTT. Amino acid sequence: CASAPGGENTIYF.

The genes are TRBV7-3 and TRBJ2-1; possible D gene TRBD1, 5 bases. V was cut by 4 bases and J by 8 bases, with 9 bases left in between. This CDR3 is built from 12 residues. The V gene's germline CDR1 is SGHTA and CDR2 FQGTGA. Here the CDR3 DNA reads TGTGCCAGCAGCTCTGACAGTTATGAGCAGTTCTTC. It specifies CASSSDSYEQFF.

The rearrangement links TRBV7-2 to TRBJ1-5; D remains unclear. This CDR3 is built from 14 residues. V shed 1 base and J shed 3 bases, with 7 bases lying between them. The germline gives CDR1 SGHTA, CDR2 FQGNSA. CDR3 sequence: CASSLGILNQPQHF. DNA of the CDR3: TGTGCCAGCAGCTTAGGGATCCTCAATCAGCCCCAGCATTTT. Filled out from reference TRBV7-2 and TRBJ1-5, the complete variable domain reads GAGVSQSPSNKVTEKGKDVELRCDPISGHTALYWYRQSLGQGLEFLIYFQGNSAPDKSGLPSDRFSAERTGGSVSTLTIQRTQQEDSAVYLCASSLGILNQPQHFGDGTRLSIL.

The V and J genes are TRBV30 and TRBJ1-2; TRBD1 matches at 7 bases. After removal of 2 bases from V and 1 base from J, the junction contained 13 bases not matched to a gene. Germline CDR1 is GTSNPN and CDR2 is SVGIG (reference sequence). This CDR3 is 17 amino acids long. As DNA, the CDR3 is TGTGCCTGGAGTAGAATCTCCGGGACAGCTGTTAACTATGGCTACACCTTC. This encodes CAWSRISGTAVNYGYTF.

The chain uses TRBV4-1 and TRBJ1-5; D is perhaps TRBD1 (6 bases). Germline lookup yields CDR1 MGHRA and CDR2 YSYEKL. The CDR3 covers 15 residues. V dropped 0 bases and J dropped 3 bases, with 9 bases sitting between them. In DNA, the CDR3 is TGCGCCAGCAGCCAAGAAAGGACAGTCAATCAGCCCCAGCATTTT. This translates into CASSQERTVNQPQHF.

The CDR3 DNA follows: TGTGCCAGCAGCTCCCGACCGGGATTTCTGGTTAATGAGCAGTTCTTC. Protein sequence: CASSSRPGFLVNEQFF. The rearrangement joins TRBV7-2 to TRBJ2-1; a weak D match, TRBD2 (5 bases). CDR3 length: 16 residues. In germline, CDR1 is SGHTA, CDR2 FQGNSA. The V gene lost 4 bases and the J gene lost 7 bases, with 20 bases spanning the gap.

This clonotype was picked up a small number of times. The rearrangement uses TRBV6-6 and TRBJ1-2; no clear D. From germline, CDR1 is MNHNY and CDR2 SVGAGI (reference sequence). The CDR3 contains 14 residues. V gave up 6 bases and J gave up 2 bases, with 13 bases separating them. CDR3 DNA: TGTGCCAGCAGAACCTCTTCGGGAAACTATGGCTACACCTTC. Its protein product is CASRTSSGNYGYTF.

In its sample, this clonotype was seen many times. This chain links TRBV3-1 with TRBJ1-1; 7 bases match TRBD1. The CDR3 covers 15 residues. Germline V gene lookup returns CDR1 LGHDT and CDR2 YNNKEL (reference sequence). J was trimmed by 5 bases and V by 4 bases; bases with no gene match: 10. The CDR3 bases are TGTGCCAGCAGCCTTAGACAGGGAGGTAGGACTGAAGCTTTCTTT. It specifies CASSLRQGGRTEAFF.